This entry lists 3 T cell receptor beta chains sequenced from one sample in a study of T-cell memory formation after mild COVID-19. TCRdb independently ran MiXCR on the 5' RACE reads; one entry per CDR3 protein. The sample includes tens of thousands of distinct CDR3 sequences, about an eighth of them seen just once. Sequenced material: PBMCs or a T cell subset sorted from them (not recorded which). All receptors derive from an adult woman who had mild COVID-19 (a few samples of this study predate the infection). Cell type and time point are not known.

The CDR3 bases are TGTGCCAGCAGTCAGGGGCAGGGGATCTTCTACGAGCAGTACTTC. This encodes CASSQGQGIFYEQYF. The genes are TRBV6-2 or TRBV6-3 and TRBJ2-7; perhaps TRBD1 as D (6 bases). The V end was cut by 5 bases, the J end by 3 bases, with 17 bases between. The CDR3 spans 15 residues. Germline V gene sequence: CDR1 MNHEY, CDR2 SVGEGT.

In this sample, this clonotype turned up a few times. This chain uses TRBV19 with TRBJ2-5, with 8 bases identical to TRBD2. V lost 0 bases to trimming and J lost 4 bases; unmatched junction nucleotides: 4. This CDR3 has 15 amino acids. Germline V gene sequence: CDR1 LNHDA, CDR2 SQIVND (reference sequence). CDR3 bases: TGTGCCAGTAGTATAGATAGCGGGACCCGAGAGACCCAGTACTTC. Its protein product is CASSIDSGTRETQYF.

This chain uses TRBV5-5 with TRBJ1-4, with a possible D match to TRBD1 (6 bases). The germline V gene has CDR1 SGHKS and CDR2 YYEKEE (reference sequence). The V and J ends lost 4 bases and 0 bases respectively, with 13 bases between them. The CDR3 has 16 amino acids. CDR3 DNA sequence: TGTGCCAGCAGCCCCGGGACAAGAGCAACTAATGAAAAACTGTTTTTT. Its translation: CASSPGTRATNEKLFF.